The text below deals with one T cell receptor (beta chain). Its antigen is undetermined. One entry per CDR3 protein results from TCRdb running MiXCR on the 5' RACE reads. The sample includes nearly 250,000 distinct CDR3 sequences, 32% of them seen just once. This sample is drawn from a study of CD8 T cells in ankylosing spondylitis. Findings of the study overall: One TCR beta motif, made up of several highly homologous variants, appeared characteristic of ankylosing spondylitis blood. Peripheral blood held disease-linked clones only at relatively low frequency, and these were CD8+. Both synovial fluid and blood in reactive arthritis had previously been reported to carry some motif variants.

Germline lookup yields CDR1 MGHRA and CDR2 YSYEKL. CDR3 size: 13 residues. V lost 4 bases, J lost 2 bases, and 7 bases lay in between. The TCR sequence derives from a male donor with ankylosing spondylitis or in good health (not recorded which). The specimen was blood, either unsorted or a sorted T cell fraction (not recorded which). The chain carries TRBV4-1 and TRBJ2-3; the D is unclear. This CDR3 is CASSLEYTDTQYF. DNA of the CDR3: TGCGCCAGCAGCCTCGAGTACACAGATACGCAGTATTTT.